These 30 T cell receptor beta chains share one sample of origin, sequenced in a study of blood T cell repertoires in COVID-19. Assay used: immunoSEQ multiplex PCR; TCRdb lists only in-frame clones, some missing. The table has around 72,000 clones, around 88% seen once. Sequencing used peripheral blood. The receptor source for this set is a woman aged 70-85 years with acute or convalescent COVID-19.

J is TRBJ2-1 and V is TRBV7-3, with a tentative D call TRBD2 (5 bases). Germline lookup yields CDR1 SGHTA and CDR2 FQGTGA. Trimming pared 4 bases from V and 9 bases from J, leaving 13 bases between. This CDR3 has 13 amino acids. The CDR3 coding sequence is TGTGCCAGCAGCTACTTACTAGGTTTTGAGCAGTTCTTC. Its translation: CASSYLLGFEQFF.

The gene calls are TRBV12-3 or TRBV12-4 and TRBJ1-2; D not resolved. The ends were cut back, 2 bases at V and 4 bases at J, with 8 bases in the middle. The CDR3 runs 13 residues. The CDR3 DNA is TGTGCCAGCAGTTTACGGGGTGGCTATGGCTACACCTTC. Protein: CASSLRGGYGYTF.

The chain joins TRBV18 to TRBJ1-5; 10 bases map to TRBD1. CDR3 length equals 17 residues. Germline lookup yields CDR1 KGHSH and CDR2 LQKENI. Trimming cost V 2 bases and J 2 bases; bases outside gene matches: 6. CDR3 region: CASSPIGTGVGNQPQHF. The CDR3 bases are TGTGCCAGCTCACCAATCGGGACAGGGGTTGGCAATCAGCCCCAGCATTTT.

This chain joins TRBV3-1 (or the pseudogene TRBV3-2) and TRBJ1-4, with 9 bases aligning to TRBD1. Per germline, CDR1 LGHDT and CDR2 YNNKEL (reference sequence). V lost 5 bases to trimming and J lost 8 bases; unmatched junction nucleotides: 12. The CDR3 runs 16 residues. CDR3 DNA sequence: TGTGCCAGCAGCTTCCTGCCGACAGGGGGAAAAGAAAAACTGTTTTTT. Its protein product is CASSFLPTGGKEKLFF.

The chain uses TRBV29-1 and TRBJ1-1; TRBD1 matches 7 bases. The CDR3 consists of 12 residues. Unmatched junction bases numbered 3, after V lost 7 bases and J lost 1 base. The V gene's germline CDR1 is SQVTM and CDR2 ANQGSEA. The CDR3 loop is CSAGQSNTEAFF. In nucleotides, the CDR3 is TGCAGCGCGGGACAGTCGAACACTGAAGCTTTCTTT.

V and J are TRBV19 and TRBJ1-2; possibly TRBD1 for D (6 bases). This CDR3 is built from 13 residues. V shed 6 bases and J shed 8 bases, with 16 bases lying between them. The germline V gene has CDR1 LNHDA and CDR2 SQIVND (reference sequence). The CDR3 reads CASSTTGLPGYTF. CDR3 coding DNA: TGTGCCAGTAGCACGACAGGACTTCCCGGCTACACCTTC.

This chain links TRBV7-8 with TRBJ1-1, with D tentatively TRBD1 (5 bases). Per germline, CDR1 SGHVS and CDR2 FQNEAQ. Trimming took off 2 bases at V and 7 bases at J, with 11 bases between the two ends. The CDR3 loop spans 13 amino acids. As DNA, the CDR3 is TGTGCCAGCAGCTTAACTCCAGGGCATGAAGCTTTCTTT. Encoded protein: CASSLTPGHEAFF.

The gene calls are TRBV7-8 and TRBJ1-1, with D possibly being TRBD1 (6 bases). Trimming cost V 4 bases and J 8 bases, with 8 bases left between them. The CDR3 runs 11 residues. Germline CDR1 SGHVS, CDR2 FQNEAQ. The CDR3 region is CASSSTGEAFF. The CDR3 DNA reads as TGTGCCAGCAGCTCCACAGGGGAAGCTTTCTTT.

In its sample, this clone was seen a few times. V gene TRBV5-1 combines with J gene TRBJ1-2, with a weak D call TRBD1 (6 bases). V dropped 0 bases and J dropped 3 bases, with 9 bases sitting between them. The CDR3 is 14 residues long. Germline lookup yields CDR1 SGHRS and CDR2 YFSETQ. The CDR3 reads CASSLEKGDYGYTF. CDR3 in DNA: TGCGCCAGCAGCTTGGAGAAGGGGGACTATGGCTACACCTTC.

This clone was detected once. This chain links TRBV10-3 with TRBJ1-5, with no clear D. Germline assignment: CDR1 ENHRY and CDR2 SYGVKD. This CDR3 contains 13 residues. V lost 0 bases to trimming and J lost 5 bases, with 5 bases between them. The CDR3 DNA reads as TGTGCCATCAGTGAGTCGGAGTATCAGCCCCAGCATTTT. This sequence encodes CAISESEYQPQHF.

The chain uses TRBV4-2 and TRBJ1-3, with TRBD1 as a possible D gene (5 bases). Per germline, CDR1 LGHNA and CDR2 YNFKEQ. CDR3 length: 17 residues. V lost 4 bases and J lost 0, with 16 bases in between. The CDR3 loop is CASSRESGLSSGNTIYF. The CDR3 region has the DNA TGTGCCAGCAGCCGGGAATCGGGACTGAGCTCTGGAAACACCATATATTTT.

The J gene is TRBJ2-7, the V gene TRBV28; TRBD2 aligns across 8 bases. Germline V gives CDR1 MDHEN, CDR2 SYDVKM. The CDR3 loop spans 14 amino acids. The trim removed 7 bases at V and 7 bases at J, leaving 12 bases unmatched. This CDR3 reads CASTTYWTGGEQYF. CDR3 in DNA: TGTGCCAGCACTACTTACTGGACGGGAGGGGAGCAGTACTTC.

The CDR3 nucleotides read TGTGCCTGGAGTAAAGGCCAGGAAGGCGGGGAGCTGTTTTTT. Protein sequence: CAWSKGQEGGELFF. The chain joins TRBV30 to TRBJ2-2; D call uncertain. Trimming removed 2 bases at V and 7 bases at J, with 14 bases between. The CDR3 extends over 14 amino acids. Germline loops: CDR1 GTSNPN, CDR2 SVGIG (reference sequence).

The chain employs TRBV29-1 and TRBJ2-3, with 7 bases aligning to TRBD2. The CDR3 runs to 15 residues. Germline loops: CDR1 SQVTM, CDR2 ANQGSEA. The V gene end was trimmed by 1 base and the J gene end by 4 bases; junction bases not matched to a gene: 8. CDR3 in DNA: TGCAGCGTTGAAGTGTTGGCGGGAGCCGCAGATACGCAGTATTTT. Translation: CSVEVLAGAADTQYF.

CDR3 nucleotides: TGTGCCAGCAGCTCCAGGGTTCAAGAGACCCAGTACTTC. This sequence encodes CASSSRVQETQYF. The rearrangement joins TRBV13 to TRBJ2-5; a weak D match, TRBD1 (5 bases). V was pared by 4 bases and J by 2 bases, with 8 bases between. This CDR3 spans 13 amino acids. CDR1 is PRHDT and CDR2 is FYEKMQ in the germline V gene (reference sequence).

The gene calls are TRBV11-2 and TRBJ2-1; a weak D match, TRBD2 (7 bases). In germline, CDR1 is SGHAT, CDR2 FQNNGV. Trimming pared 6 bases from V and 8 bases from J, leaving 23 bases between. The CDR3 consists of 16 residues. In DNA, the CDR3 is TGTGCCAGCAGTGGGTTGCGGGAGAGGGGGATAGATGAGCAGTTCTTC. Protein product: CASSGLRERGIDEQFF.

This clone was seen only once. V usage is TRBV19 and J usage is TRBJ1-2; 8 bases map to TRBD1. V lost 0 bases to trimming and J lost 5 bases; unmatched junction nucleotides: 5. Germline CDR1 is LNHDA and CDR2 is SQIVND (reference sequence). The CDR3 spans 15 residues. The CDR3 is CASSIDGTGLYGYTF. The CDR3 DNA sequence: TGTGCCAGTAGTATAGACGGGACAGGTCTATATGGCTACACCTTC.

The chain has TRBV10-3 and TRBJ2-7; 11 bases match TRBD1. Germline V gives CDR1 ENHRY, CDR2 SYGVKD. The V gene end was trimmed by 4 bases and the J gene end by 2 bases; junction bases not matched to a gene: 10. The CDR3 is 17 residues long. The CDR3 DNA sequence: TGTGCCATCAGTGTTAGCACCCCGGGACAGGGGGCCTACGAGCAGTACTTC. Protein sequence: CAISVSTPGQGAYEQYF.

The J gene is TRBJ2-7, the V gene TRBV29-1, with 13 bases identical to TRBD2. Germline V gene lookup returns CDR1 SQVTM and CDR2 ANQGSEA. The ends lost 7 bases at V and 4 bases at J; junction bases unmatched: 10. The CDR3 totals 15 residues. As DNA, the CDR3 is TGCAGCGGCAAAACCGGGACTAGCGGGATTTACGAGCAGTACTTC. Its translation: CSGKTGTSGIYEQYF.

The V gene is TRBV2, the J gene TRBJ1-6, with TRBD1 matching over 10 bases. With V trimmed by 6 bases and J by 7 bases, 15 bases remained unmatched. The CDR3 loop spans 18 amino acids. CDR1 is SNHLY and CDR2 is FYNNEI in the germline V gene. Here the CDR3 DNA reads TGTGCCAGCAGGGAAATGGGGTTTGGGACAGGGGAAAATTCACCCCTCCACTTT. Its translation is CASREMGFGTGENSPLHF.

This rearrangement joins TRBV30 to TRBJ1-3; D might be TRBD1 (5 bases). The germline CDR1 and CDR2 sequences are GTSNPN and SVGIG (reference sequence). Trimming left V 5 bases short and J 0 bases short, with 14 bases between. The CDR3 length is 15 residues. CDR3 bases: TGTGCCTGGGAGGGGCAGGGAGGCTCTGGAAACACCATATATTTT. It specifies CAWEGQGGSGNTIYF.

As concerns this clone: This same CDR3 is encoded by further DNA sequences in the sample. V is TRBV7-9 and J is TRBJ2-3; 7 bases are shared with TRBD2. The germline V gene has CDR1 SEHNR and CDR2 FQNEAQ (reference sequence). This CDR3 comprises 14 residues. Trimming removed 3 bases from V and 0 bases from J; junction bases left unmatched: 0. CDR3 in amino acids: CASSFSGSTDTQYF. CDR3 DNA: TGTGCCAGCAGCTTTAGCGGGAGCACAGATACGCAGTATTTT.

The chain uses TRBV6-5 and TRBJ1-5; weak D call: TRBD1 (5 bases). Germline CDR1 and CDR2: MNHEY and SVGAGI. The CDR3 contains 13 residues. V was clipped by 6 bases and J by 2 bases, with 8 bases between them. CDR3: CASRGGGNQPQHF. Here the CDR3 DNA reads TGTGCCAGCAGGGGAGGGGGCAATCAGCCCCAGCATTTT.

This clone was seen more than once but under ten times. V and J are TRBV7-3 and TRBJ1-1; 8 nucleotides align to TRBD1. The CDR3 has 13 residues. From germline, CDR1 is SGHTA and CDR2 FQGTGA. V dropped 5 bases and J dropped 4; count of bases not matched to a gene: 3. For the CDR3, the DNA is TGTGCCAGCAGCCGGACAGGGAGCACTGAAGCTTTCTTT. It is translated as CASSRTGSTEAFF.

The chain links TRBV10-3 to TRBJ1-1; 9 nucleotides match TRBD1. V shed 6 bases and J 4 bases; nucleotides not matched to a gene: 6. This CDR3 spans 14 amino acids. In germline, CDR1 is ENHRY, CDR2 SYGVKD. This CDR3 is CAISRTGEVTEAFF. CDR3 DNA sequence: TGTGCCATCAGCCGGACAGGGGAGGTCACTGAAGCTTTCTTT.

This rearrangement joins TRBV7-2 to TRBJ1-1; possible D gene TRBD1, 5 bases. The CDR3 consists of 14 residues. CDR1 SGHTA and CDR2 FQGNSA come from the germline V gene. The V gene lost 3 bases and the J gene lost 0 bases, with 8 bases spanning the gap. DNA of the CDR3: TGTGCCAGCAGCTTGAAGGGGTTGAACACTGAAGCTTTCTTT. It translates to CASSLKGLNTEAFF.

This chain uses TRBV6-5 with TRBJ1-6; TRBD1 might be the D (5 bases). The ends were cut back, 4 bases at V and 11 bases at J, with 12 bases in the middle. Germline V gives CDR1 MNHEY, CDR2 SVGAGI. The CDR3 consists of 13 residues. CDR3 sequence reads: CASSSFRDAPLHF. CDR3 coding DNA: TGTGCCAGCAGTTCTTTCAGGGATGCACCCCTCCACTTT.

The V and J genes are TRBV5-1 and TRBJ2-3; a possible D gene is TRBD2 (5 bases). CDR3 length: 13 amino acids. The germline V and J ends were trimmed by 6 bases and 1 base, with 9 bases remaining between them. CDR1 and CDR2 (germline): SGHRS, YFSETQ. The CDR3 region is CASTFSGTDTQYF. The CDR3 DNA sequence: TGCGCCAGCACCTTTAGCGGCACAGATACGCAGTATTTT.

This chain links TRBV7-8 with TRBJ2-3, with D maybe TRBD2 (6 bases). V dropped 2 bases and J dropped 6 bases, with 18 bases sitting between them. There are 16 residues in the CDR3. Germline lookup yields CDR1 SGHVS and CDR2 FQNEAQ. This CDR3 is CASSLYHGSQDDTQYF. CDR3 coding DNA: TGTGCCAGCAGCTTATATCACGGGAGCCAAGACGATACGCAGTATTTT.

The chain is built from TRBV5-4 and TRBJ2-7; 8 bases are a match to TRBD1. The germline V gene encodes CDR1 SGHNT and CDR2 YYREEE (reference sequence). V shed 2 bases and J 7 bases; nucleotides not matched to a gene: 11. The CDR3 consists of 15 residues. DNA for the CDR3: TGTGCCAGCAGCTTAATGGGGACAGGCCTTTTGGAGCAGTACTTC. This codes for CASSLMGTGLLEQYF. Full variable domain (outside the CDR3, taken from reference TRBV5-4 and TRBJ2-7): ETGVTQSPTHLIKTRGQQVTLRCSSQSGHNTVSWYQQALGQGPQFIFQYYREEENGRGNFPPRFSGLQFPNYSSELNVNALELDDSALYLCASSLMGTGLLEQYFGPGTRLTVT.